This TCR beta chain was sequenced during a study of post-analysis software for immune sequencing data. Overall study: Relapsing-remitting, secondary progressive and progressive-relapsing forms made up the multiple sclerosis disease courses.

TCR beta libraries were prepared from cDNA with unique molecular identifiers. When about 0.85 to 11 million T cells were used, they gave some 540,000 cDNA molecules. TCRdb reprocessed the PCR reads via MiXCR and lists one record per CDR3 protein. In the table there are roughly 730,000 distinct CDR3 sequences, roughly 30% of which are singletons. The CDR3 totals 13 residues. Germline lookup yields CDR1 DFQATT and CDR2 SNEGSKA (reference sequence). Turning to this clonotype: Its antigen is currently unknown.

Study-wide findings and caveats: In patients, roughly 5 TRBV segments were more frequent than in controls, with TRBV5-6, TRBV5-1 and TRBV20-1 among them. With F measure, samples from one preparation batch clustered together strongly.

Sequenced: blood. V is TRBV20-1 and J is TRBJ1-1; a weak D match, TRBD1 (6 bases). This clonotype was sampled from a girl aged 10 to 17 with multiple sclerosis. The CDR3 region is CGGTGTTNTEAFF. CDR3 nucleotides: TGCGGGGGGACCGGGACAACGAACACTGAAGCTTTCTTT.